This TCR beta chain was captured in a study of cytomegalovirus exposure and HLA in healthy donors. CDR3 length: 12 amino acids. The germline V and J ends were trimmed by 5 bases and 3 bases, with 5 bases remaining between them. Germline V gives CDR1 SGHNT, CDR2 YYREEE (reference sequence). PCR was performed using 60 Vbeta and 13 Jbeta primers. The table came from immunoSEQ multiplex PCR; TCRdb's copy has only in-frame clones and leaves some out. The sample shows roughly 160,000 clones, 84% of them seen only once. The clonotype comes from a boy aged 2 to 10 in good health and CMV-seronegative. The material sequenced was PBMCs. This sequence joins TRBV5-4 and TRBJ2-2; D gene ambiguous. CDR3 bases: TGTGCCAGCAGAGCGTACACCGGGGAGCTGTTTTTT. Its translation is CASRAYTGELFF. Drawing the rest from reference TRBV5-4 and TRBJ2-2, the complete variable domain is ETGVTQSPTHLIKTRGQQVTLRCSSQSGHNTVSWYQQALGQGPQFIFQYYREEENGRGNFPPRFSGLQFPNYSSELNVNALELDDSALYLCASRAYTGELFFGEGSRLTVL.